The present entry profiles one TCR beta chain with its context. Its antigen is unknown. No clone much larger than this one lies a single base away; base qualities are absent. The data stem from a study of response to subunit inactivated influenza vaccine (dated 2018 in TCRdb). For the study in its entirety: To follow how T cells responded to a trivalent subunit inactivated influenza vaccine, the researchers relied on deep quantitative profiling of the T cell receptor repertoire. What the authors observed across the whole study: The authors suggested that each seasonal influenza vaccination may recruit only a limited number of new T cells.

Deletion took 1 base off V and 4 bases off J, with a span of 23 bases between the germline ends. From cysteine to phenylalanine, the CDR3 is 17 amino acids long. The only DNA kept is the CDR3, 51 bases in frame from the first base. Taken from the germline V gene (reference sequence), the CDR1 and CDR2 loops are DFQATT and SNEGSKA. Library preparation was by RT-PCR. The sample was run on an Illumina HiSeq 2500. TCRdb's own reprocessing of the public reads used fastp at Q25 and MiXCR and kept productive beta chains. Rows merge per CDR3 protein into single entries with the most common DNA and genes. This sample lists 650,000 to 800,000 distinct CDR3 sequences; approximately 15% were detected once. Of the sample, 5.5% to 8% falls within the top ten clones.

The sequencing here drew on PBMCs from blood, taken 14 days before vaccination. This sequence uses TRBV20-1 and TRBJ2-7; TRBD2 could be the D gene, as 6 bases match. The receptor was isolated from a man in his fifties or sixties who received an inactivated influenza vaccine. Donor details come from another sample of the same person, matched by shared clones. The CDR3 here reads CSARVPPGSGKTYEQYF. Read as DNA, the sequence is TGCAGTGCTAGAGTCCCTCCGGGTAGCGGTAAAACTTACGAGCAGTACTTC.